This paragraph reports one T cell receptor beta chain. Its recognized antigen is unknown. No per-base quality is available; no much larger clone lies one base away. Libraries were prepared through the immunoSEQ multiplex PCR assay. As stored in TCRdb, this immuneACCESS dataset retains in-frame rearrangements with V and J assigned. A fraction of the clones does not appear; measured against another copy, unresolved V genes explain less than half of the discrepancy, and the remainder lacks a known reason. Present in this sample are about 48,000 clones, about 94% of which were seen just once. The top ten clones comprise around 22% of the sample. Based on the germline V gene, the CDR1 and CDR2 sequences are SNHLY and FYNNEI. From the cysteine through the phenylalanine, the CDR3 covers 13 amino acids. Here the CDR3 DNA is all that survives: 39 bases in frame from base 1. Trimming costs V 7 bases and J 2 bases, and their ends lie 9 bases apart.

The data stem from a study of control samples from healthy donors and cancer patients (dated by TCRdb to 2018 to 2020). Here the chain combines TRBV2 and TRBJ1-5, with the identity of the D gene unclear. The origin of this receptor is a woman between 50 and 59 years old with head and neck cancer. Specimen: PBMCs. For the CDR3, the sequence is CASNTGGNQPQHF. The bases read TGTGCCAGCAATACTGGGGGCAATCAGCCCCAGCATTTT.